This T cell receptor beta chain appears in the sequencing data of a study of cytomegalovirus exposure and HLA in healthy donors. Findings and limits, study-wide: Reported findings show TCR beta sequences accurately forecast HLA-A and HLA-B alleles in most subjects. Association of a missense DCLRE1C variant with TCR beta V- and J-gene trimming was reported in a later analysis.

To note about this clone: Its antigen is undetermined.

Germline trimming cut 4 bases from V and 1 base from J; bases unmatched to any gene: 2. This CDR3 is built from 14 residues. CDR1 is MRHNA, CDR2 SNTAGT, per germline. The PCR used 60 Vbeta and 13 Jbeta primers. Sequencing was performed with immunoSEQ multiplex PCR; in TCRdb, only in-frame clones are kept and a portion is missing. The data contain under 110,000 clones, about two thirds of them singletons. The source material was PBMCs. This TCR derives from a boy between 5 and 17 years old in good health and CMV-seronegative. This chain connects TRBV6-4 to TRBJ2-3, with 7 bases identical to TRBD2. Here the CDR3 reads CASSAGGGTDTQYF. In DNA form, the CDR3 reads TGTGCCAGCAGTGCGGGAGGAGGCACAGATACGCAGTATTTT.